The entry below gives a single T cell receptor (beta chain) sequence along with its context. Its antigen is currently not known. Base qualities are not recorded, but no much larger clone differs from it by a single base. The data are from a study of shared clonotypes between healthy human individuals (dated by TCRdb to about 2020). The study in broad terms: A couple of women and a few men aged 18 to 49 years were included in the cohort. For each donor, CD4 naive and CD4 memory were each given three plates, CD8 naive was given two plates, and CD8 memory was given one plate. The study deeply sequenced blood TCR repertoires of five healthy adults to estimate repertoire size and the extent of clonotype sharing between individuals. To increase sequencing depth and limit assay-specific biases, TCR repertoire library preparation and sequencing were carried out by different laboratories using diverse techniques. Leukapheresis yielded between about 0.94 and 10 billion PBMCs per donor.

The germline ends are 10 bases apart after V is trimmed by 4 bases and J by 4 bases. The germline V gene specifies MDHEN as CDR1 and SYDVKM as CDR2. Counted from cysteine to phenylalanine, this CDR3 has 13 amino acids. Solely the CDR3 DNA is kept, with 39 bases framed from the first base. Donors were healthy HIV-negative adults with no recently reported acute infections or vaccinations. All donors were Caucasian adults living in Nashville, Tennessee, USA. CD4+ T cells were enriched through magnetic negative selection, after which naive cells were positively selected on CD45RA and the remaining negative fraction served as the memory subset. Blood was collected by leukapheresis, and PBMCs were isolated by Ficoll-Histopaque density gradient centrifugation and then cryopreserved in liquid nitrogen vapor phase. Analytical flow cytometry was used to check the purity and quantity of every magnetically sorted T cell population. Each sorted fraction had its genomic DNA isolated and then quantified by UV absorbance on a Nanodrop 2000c.

Here is what the overall study found, with its caveats: Larger estimated clonotype richness was generally found for naive subsets than for memory subsets. Only blood was sampled, and tissue TCR repertoires likely differ from those in blood. Higher generation probabilities were observed for clonotypes shared by all four sorted-subset donors than for non-shared clonotypes. The genetic and exposure-history diversity represented was limited by the small number of donors. Around 5.4% of naive CD4, 3.5% of naive CD8, approximately 2.2% of memory CD4, and 0.35% to 0.4% of memory CD8 clonotypes were shared across a handful of donors. Pairwise subsampling led to the expectation that sequencing depth would affect the degree of clonotype sharing among donors. Incomplete sequencing was indicated by rarefaction of sorted-subset datasets, despite the large sequencing depth.

Using the deep immunoSEQ assay, TCR CDR3 regions were amplified from genomic DNA by multiplex PCR. Extracted genomic DNA from each cell subset was distributed evenly across all wells of several immunoSEQ 96-well plates, and each plate was treated as a replicate. Each replicate PCR for sorted subsets received 150 to 250 ng genomic DNA, equal to tens of thousands of T cell genomes. Purified libraries were quantified with a Qubit 3.0 fluorometer, sized on a Bioanalyzer 2100, and re-quantified with the KAPA Library Quantification kit. Each immunoSEQ 96-well plate was sequenced on its own single-read 150-cycle Illumina NextSeq 550 flow cell. Regarding the original processing steps: The immunoSEQ output contained only junctional sequences without quality scores, so filtering could not match that applied to full-length reads. Sequences were annotated with PyIR, a Python wrapper for IgBLAST v1.9, using IMGT germline references to assign V/J genes and CDR3. Reads were filtered out if the reads had weak V/J assignments (E-value above 1e-6), no CDR3, stop codons, out-of-frame junctions, or ambiguous translated residues. A V3J clonotype was defined by an identical inferred V gene, J gene, and CDR3 amino acid sequence. The percentage overlap between two repertoires was calculated by dividing the number of shared unique clonotypes by the size of the smaller repertoire. Richness of each repertoire was evaluated using RTK rarefaction, the Chao1 estimator, and Recon v2.1 estimates of unobserved clonotypes. OLGA was used to compute generation probabilities for all TCRbeta clonotypes that the gDNA method yielded from a few donors. The table comes from immuneACCESS by way of TCRdb, which keeps in-frame sequences with V and J called. Part of the clones is missing from these tables; in studies checked, under half for an unresolved V gene and the rest for unknown reasons. Clone size and V and J calls were adopted from that table, with D and trimming inferred from the DNA. The sample yields about 710,000 clones; around 78% were counted once. The top ten hold around 2% of the sample.

Sample: memory CD4+ T cells sorted from blood. The cell subset or site label for this specimen denotes: CD45RA-negative fraction. This TCR was recovered from a woman in her 30s in good health. The chain joins TRBV28 to TRBJ2-5; 6 matching bases give a weak D call of TRBD2. The DNA is as follows: TGTGCCAGCAGTTCTCACGGGAGAGAGACCCAGTACTTC. Its product reads: CASSSHGRETQYF.